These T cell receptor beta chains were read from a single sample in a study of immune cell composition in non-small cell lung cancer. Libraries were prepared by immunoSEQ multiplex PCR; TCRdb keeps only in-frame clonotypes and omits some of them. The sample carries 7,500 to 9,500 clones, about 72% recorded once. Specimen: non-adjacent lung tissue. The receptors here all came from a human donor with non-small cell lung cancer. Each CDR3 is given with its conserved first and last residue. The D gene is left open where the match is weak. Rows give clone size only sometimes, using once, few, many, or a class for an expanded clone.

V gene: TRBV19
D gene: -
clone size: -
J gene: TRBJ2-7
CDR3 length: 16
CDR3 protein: CASSITGSRGADEQYF
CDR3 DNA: TGTGCCAGTAGTATTACGGGGTCACGGGGGGCCGACGAGCAGTACTTC

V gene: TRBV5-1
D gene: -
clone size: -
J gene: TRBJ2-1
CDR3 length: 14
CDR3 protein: CASSSGTFRGEQFF
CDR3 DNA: TGCGCCAGCAGCTCCGGGACCTTCAGGGGTGAGCAGTTCTTC

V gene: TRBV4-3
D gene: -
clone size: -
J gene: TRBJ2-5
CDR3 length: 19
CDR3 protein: CASSQDLGFSLKGSETQYF
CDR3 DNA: TGCGCCAGCAGCCAAGATCTTGGATTTAGTCTTAAGGGATCAGAGACCCAGTACTTC

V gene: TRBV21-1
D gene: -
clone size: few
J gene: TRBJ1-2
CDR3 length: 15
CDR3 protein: CASTHRGRTNYGYTF
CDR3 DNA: TGTGCCAGCACCCACCGTGGGCGGACTAACTATGGCTACACCTTC

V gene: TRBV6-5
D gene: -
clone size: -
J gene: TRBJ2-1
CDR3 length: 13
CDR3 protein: CASSYEGADLWFF
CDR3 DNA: TGTGCCAGCAGTTACGAGGGAGCAGATCTTTGGTTCTTC

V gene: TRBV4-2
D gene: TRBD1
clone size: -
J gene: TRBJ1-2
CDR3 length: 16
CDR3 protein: CASSQDPGQGTYGYTF
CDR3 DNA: TGTGCCAGCAGCCAAGACCCGGGACAGGGGACCTATGGCTACACCTTC

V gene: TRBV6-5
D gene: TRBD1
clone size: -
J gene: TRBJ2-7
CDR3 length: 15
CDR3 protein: CASSPRQGWSYEQYF
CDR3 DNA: TGTGCCAGCAGTCCTCGACAGGGATGGTCTTACGAGCAGTACTTC

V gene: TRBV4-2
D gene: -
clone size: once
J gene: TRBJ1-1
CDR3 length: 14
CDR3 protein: CASSQDGSNTEAFF
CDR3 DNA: TGTGCCAGCAGCCAAGATGGGAGTAACACTGAAGCTTTCTTT

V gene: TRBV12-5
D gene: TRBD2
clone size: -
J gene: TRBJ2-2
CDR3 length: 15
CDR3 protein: CASGPGTSATGELFF
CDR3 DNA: TGTGCTAGTGGTCCGGGGACTAGCGCCACCGGGGAGCTGTTTTTT

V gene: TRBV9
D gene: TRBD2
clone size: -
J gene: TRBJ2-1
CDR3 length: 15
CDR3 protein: CASSGGLAGEGEQFF
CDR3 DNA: TGTGCCAGCAGCGGGGGACTAGCGGGAGAGGGTGAGCAGTTCTTC

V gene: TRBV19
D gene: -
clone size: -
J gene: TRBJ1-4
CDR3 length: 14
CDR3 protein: CASSIEQGGEKLFF
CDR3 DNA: TGTGCCAGTAGTATCGAACAGGGTGGTGAAAAACTGTTTTTT

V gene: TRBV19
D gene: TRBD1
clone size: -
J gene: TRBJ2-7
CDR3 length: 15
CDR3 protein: CASSQTGTGINEQYF
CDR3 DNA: TGTGCCAGTAGCCAAACCGGGACAGGGATCAACGAGCAGTACTTC

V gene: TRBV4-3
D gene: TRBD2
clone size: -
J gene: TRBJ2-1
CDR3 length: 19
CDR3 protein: CASSQESTSGGLTYNEQFF
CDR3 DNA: TGCGCCAGCAGCCAAGAATCGACTAGCGGGGGGCTTACCTACAATGAGCAGTTCTTC

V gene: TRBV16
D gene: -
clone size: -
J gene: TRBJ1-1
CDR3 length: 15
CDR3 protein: CASSQFSLTNTEAFF
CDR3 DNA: TGTGCCAGCAGCCAATTTTCGCTTACGAACACTGAAGCTTTCTTT

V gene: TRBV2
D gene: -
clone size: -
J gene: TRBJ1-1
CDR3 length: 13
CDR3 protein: CASSGQPNTEAFF
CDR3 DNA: TGTGCCAGCAGTGGACAGCCGAACACTGAAGCTTTCTTT

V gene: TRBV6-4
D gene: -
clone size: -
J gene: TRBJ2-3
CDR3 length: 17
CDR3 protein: CASSDPQFTLAGDTQYF
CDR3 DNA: TGTGCCAGCAGTGACCCTCAATTCACGCTGGCAGGAGATACGCAGTATTTT

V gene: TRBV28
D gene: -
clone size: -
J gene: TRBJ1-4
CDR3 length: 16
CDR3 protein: CASSSFKGMQDEKLFF
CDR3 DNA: TGTGCCAGCAGTTCCTTTAAGGGGATGCAAGATGAAAAACTGTTTTTT

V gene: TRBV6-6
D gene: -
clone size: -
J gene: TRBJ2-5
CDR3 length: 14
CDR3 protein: CASSYSSGQETQYF
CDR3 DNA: TGTGCCAGCAGTTACTCGTCAGGACAAGAGACCCAGTACTTC

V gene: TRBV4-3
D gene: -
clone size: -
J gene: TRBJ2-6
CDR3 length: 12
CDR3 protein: CASSSGANVLTF
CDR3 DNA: TGCGCCAGCAGCTCTGGGGCCAACGTCCTGACTTTC

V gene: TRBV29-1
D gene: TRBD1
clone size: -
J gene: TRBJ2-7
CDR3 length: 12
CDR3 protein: CSARDSSYEQYF
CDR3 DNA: TGCAGCGCCCGGGACAGCTCCTACGAGCAGTACTTC

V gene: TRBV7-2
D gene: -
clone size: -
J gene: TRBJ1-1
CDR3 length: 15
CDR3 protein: CASRDPGPAVTEAFF
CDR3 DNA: TGTGCCAGCAGAGATCCGGGGCCCGCGGTCACTGAAGCTTTCTTT

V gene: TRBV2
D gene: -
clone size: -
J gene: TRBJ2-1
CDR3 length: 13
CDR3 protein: CASSTTKYNEQFF
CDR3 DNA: TGTGCCAGCAGTACTACTAAGTACAATGAGCAGTTCTTC